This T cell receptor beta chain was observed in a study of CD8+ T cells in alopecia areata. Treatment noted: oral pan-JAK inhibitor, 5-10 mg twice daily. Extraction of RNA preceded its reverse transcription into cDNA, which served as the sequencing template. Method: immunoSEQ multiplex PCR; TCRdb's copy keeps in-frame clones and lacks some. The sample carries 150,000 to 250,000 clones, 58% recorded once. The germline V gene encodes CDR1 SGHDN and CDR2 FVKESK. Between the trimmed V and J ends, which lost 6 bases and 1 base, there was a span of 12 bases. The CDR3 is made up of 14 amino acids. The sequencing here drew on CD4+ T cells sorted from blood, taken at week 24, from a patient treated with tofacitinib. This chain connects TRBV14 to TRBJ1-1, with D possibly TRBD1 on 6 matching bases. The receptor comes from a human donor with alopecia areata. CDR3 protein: CASSLLTGNTEAFF. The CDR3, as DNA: TGTGCCAGCAGTCTATTGACAGGGAACACTGAAGCTTTCTTT.